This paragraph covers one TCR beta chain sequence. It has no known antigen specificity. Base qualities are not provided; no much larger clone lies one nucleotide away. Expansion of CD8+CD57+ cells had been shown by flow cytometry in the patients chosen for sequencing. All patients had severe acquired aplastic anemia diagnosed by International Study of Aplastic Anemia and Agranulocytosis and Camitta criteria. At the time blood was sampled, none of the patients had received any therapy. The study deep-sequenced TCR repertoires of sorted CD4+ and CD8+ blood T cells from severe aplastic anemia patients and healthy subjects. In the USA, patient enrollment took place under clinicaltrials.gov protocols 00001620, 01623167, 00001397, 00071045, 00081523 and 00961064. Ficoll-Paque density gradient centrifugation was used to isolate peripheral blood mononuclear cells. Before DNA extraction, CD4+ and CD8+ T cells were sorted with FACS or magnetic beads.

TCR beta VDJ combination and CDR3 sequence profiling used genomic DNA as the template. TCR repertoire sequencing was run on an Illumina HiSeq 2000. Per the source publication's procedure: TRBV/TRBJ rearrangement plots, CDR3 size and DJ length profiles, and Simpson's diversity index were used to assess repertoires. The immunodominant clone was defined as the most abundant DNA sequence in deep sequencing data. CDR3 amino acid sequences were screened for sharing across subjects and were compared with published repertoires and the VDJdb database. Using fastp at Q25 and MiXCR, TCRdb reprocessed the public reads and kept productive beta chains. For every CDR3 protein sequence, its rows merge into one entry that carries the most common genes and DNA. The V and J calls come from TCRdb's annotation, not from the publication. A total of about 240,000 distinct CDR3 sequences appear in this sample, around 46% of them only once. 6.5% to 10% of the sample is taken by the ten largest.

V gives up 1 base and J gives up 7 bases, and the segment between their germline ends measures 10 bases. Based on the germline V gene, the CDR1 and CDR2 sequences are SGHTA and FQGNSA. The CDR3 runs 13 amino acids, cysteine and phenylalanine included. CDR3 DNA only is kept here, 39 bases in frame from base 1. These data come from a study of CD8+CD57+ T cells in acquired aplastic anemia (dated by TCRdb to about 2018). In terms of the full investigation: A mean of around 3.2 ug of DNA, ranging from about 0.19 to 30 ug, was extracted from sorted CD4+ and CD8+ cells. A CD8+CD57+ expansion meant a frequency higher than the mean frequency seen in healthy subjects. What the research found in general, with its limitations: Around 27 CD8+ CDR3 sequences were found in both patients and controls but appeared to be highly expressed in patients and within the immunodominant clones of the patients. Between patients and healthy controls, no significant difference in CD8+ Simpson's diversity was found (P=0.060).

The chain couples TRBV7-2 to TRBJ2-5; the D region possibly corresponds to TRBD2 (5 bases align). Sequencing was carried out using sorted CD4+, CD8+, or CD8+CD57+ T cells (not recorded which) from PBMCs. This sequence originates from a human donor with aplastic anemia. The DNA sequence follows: TGTGCCAGCAGCTTAGTCGTCCGGGGGACCCAGTACTTC. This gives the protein CASSLVVRGTQYF.